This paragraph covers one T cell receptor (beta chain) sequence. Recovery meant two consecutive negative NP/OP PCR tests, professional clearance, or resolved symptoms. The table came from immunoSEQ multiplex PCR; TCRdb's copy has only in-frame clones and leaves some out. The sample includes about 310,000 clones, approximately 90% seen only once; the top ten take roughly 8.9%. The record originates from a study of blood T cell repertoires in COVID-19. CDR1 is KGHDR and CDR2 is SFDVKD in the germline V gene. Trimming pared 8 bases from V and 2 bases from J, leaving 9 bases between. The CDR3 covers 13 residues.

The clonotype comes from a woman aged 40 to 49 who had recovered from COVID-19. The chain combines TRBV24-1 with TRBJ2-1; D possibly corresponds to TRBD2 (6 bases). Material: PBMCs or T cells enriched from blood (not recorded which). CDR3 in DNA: TGTGCCACCAACGGGAGCCCCTACAATGAGCAGTTCTTC. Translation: CATNGSPYNEQFF.